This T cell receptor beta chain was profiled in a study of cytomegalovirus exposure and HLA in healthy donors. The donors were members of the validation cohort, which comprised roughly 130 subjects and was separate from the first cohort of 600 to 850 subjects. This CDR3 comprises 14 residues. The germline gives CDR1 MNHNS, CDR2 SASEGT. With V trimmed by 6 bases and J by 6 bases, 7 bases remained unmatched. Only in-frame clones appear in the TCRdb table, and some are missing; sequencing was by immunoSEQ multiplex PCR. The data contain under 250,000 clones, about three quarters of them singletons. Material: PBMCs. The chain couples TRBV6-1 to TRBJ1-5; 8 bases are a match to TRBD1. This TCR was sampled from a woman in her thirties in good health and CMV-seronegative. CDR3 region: CASSPPGGTQPQHF. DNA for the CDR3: TGTGCCAGCAGCCCTCCAGGGGGCACTCAGCCCCAGCATTTT.